These 2 T cell receptor beta chains were sequenced from one sample in a study of control samples from healthy donors and cancer patients (dated by TCRdb to about 2020). Libraries were built with the immunoSEQ multiplex PCR assay. The table comes from immuneACCESS by way of TCRdb, which keeps in-frame sequences with V and J called. Part of the clones is missing from these tables; in studies checked, under half for an unresolved V gene and the rest for unknown reasons. This sample lists 150,000 or so clones; around 93% were detected once. The biggest ten clones account for about 4% of the sample. Sequencing used blood. These receptors were taken from an older woman in good health.

The chain combines TRBV15 with TRBJ1-1; tentative D call: TRBD1 (5 bases). CDR1 is LNHNV, CDR2 YYDKDF, per germline (reference sequence). The CDR3 is 14 residues long. V lost 1 base and J 5 bases, leaving 11 bases between the germline ends. In DNA form, the CDR3 reads TGTGCCACCAGCAGAGGGCAGGGATTTACTGAAGCTTTCTTT. This encodes CATSRGQGFTEAFF.

Written as DNA, the CDR3 is TGTGCCAGCAGCCATACGGGGGGTGGGGAGGACTCCTATAATTCACCCCTCCACTTT. It translates to CASSHTGGGEDSYNSPLHF. This chain uses TRBV5-6 with TRBJ1-6; the D gene is possibly TRBD1 (5 bases). The length of the CDR3 is 19 residues. V dropped 4 bases and J dropped 0 bases, with 20 bases sitting between them. Germline V CDR1 and CDR2: SGHDT, YYEEEE.